A single sample gave rise to the 27 T cell receptor beta chains below, sequenced in a study of spatial heterogeneity in lung cancer (dated by TCRdb to 2018 to 2020). Points the paper makes about the study in general: The number of expanded intratumoral alpha and beta TCRs correlated with the tumor nonsynonymous mutation count.

The method was 5' RACE. Reads for this sample came from a NextSeq 500. The raw public data were reprocessed by TCRdb itself: fastp quality trimming at Q25, MiXCR clonotype calling, in-frame beta chains only. CDR3 protein sequences are deduplicated, and each keeps its most common genes and DNA. The sample yields about 100,000 distinct CDR3 sequences; approximately 4.7% were counted once. The ten largest clonotypes hold approximately 22% of the sample. These receptors have no known antigen. Reading the label with the study, this specimen's time point is: sample taken at primary tumor resection. This material consisted of lung tumor tissue, taken at surgery. These receptors all come from a male donor with early-stage non-small cell lung cancer.

This clonotype was recorded at least ten times. V and J are TRBV5-1 and TRBJ1-6; the D gene is possibly TRBD1 (5 bases). The length of the CDR3 is 13 residues. Germline loops: CDR1 SGHRS, CDR2 YFSETQ. Trimming removed 4 bases from V and 14 bases from J, with 16 bases in between. Here the CDR3 reads CASSPGPGETLHF. In nucleotides, the CDR3 is TGCGCCAGCAGCCCGGGGCCTGGTGAGACCCTCCACTTT.

This clonotype has ten or more counts. The chain combines TRBV7-9 with TRBJ2-7, with D maybe TRBD2 (6 bases). Trimming shortened V by 5 bases and J by 7 bases, and 18 bases separated the two germline ends. The CDR3 is 14 residues long. Germline CDR1 is SEHNR and CDR2 is FQNEAQ (reference sequence). The CDR3: CASSPDWGEEEQYF. CDR3 coding DNA: TGTGCCAGCAGCCCAGACTGGGGGGAGGAAGAGCAGTACTTC.

This clonotype was picked up many times. The CDR3 loop reads CASSRDFYEQYF. The CDR3 DNA is TGTGCCAGCAGTCGGGACTTCTACGAGCAGTACTTC. This rearrangement joins TRBV2 to TRBJ2-7; a weak D match, TRBD2 (6 bases). V was clipped by 5 bases and J by 3 bases, with 8 bases between them. Germline V gives CDR1 SNHLY, CDR2 FYNNEI. The CDR3 has 12 residues. The full variable domain, with the rest looked up from reference TRBV2 and TRBJ2-7, is EPEVTQTPSHQVTQMGQEVILRCVPISNHLYFYWYRQILGQKVEFLVSFYNNEISEKSEIFDDQFSVERPDGSNFTLKIRSTKLEDSAMYFCASSRDFYEQYFGPGTRLTVT.

This clonotype was seen ten or more times. The chain employs TRBV10-3 and TRBJ2-1; D perhaps matches TRBD2 (6 bases). Germline V gene sequence: CDR1 ENHRY, CDR2 SYGVKD. The CDR3 extends over 15 amino acids. Trimming left V 2 bases short and J 7 bases short, with 15 bases between. Here the CDR3 DNA reads TGTGCCATCAGTGAGGGGAAAGGAGGAGGGAATGAGCAGTTCTTC. It specifies CAISEGKGGGNEQFF.

This clonotype appeared many times. The chain carries TRBV21-1 and TRBJ2-5. TRBV21-1 corresponds to a pseudogene. The CDR3 is made up of 10 amino acids. CDR3 region: CASSIETQYF. DNA of the CDR3: TGTGCCAGCAGCATAGAGACCCAGTACTTC.

The rearrangement links TRBV29-1 to TRBJ2-3; 15 bases are shared with TRBD2. The V gene end was trimmed by 4 bases and the J gene end by 4 bases; junction bases not matched to a gene: 6. The CDR3 consists of 16 residues. The germline gives CDR1 SQVTM, CDR2 ANQGSEA. CDR3: CSVAGLAGGDPDTQYF. CDR3 coding DNA: TGCAGCGTTGCGGGACTAGCGGGAGGAGACCCAGATACGCAGTATTTT.

This clonotype was observed at least ten times. V is TRBV27 and J is TRBJ2-2, with 7 bases that match TRBD1. There are 14 residues in the CDR3. V lost 9 bases and J lost 0; bases outside the gene matches: 4. Germline values: CDR1 MNHEY, CDR2 SMNVEV (reference sequence). Written as DNA, the CDR3 is TGTGCCAGTTCGCAGGGGGCGAACACCGGGGAGCTGTTTTTT. Translation: CASSQGANTGELFF.

The J gene is TRBJ2-1, the V gene TRBV3-1; possible D gene TRBD1, 6 bases. Per the germline V gene, CDR1 is LGHDT and CDR2 is YNNKEL (reference sequence). The CDR3 totals 15 residues. V lost 1 base and J lost 11, with 18 bases in between. CDR3 in amino acids: CASSQGVGPGAKQFF. The CDR3 DNA is TGTGCCAGCAGCCAAGGGGTTGGTCCAGGGGCCAAGCAGTTCTTC.

This chain links TRBV5-1 with TRBJ2-7, with 7 bases fitting TRBD2. The CDR3 consists of 13 residues. Trimming removed 2 bases from V and 7 bases from J; junction bases left unmatched: 6. Germline assignment: CDR1 SGHRS and CDR2 YFSETQ. This CDR3 is CASSFGLAEEQYF. The CDR3 region has the DNA TGCGCCAGCAGCTTCGGGCTAGCGGAGGAGCAGTACTTC.

In this sample, this clonotype turned up a few times. The chain has TRBV28 and TRBJ2-1; the D gene is possibly TRBD2 (6 bases). V lost 2 bases to trimming and J lost 9 bases, with 23 bases between them. The CDR3 consists of 17 residues. Germline V CDR1 and CDR2: MDHEN, SYDVKM. Written as DNA, the CDR3 is TGTGCCAGCAGTTTAGGGACGGGAGCTCTCGCTTTCAGTGAGCAGTTCTTC. As protein: CASSLGTGALAFSEQFF.

This clonotype was recorded at least ten times. The rearrangement joins TRBV9 to TRBJ2-3, with D uncertain. The germline CDR1 and CDR2 sequences are SGDLS and YYNGEE. The CDR3 is made up of 14 amino acids. Trimming took 3 bases from V and 10 from J, leaving 18 bases between them. The CDR3 DNA reads TGTGCCAGCAGCGGGTGGTTCTCTCCGGAAGCGCAGTATTTT. It translates to CASSGWFSPEAQYF.

In its sample, this clonotype was seen a few times. The gene calls are TRBV12-3 or TRBV12-4 and TRBJ2-1; possibly TRBD2 for D (6 bases). V lost 2 bases, J lost 3 bases, and 14 bases lay in between. This CDR3 has 16 residues. CDR3 protein: CASSLYGGSVYNEQFF. CDR3 in DNA: TGTGCCAGCAGTTTATATGGGGGGTCTGTCTACAATGAGCAGTTCTTC.

This clonotype was seen at least ten times. The V gene is TRBV10-3, the J gene TRBJ1-5, with unresolved D. This CDR3 has 10 amino acids. Deletions cut 7 bases from V and 9 bases from J, with 7 bases between. Germline V CDR1 and CDR2: ENHRY, SYGVKD. The CDR3 region has the DNA TGTGCCATCAATCCTAGGCCCCAGCATTTT. Protein: CAINPRPQHF.

Ten or more counts support this clonotype. For the CDR3, the DNA is TGCGCCAGCAGCTTGGATAACTACGAGCAGTACTTC. Its translation: CASSLDNYEQYF. The chain is built from TRBV5-1 and TRBJ2-7; no definite D call. Germline V CDR1 and CDR2: SGHRS, YFSETQ. CDR3 length: 12 residues. The V and J ends lost 0 bases and 3 bases respectively, with 4 bases between them.

The gene calls are TRBV7-6 and TRBJ1-1; D gene uncertain. CDR1 and CDR2 from the germline V gene are SGHVS and FNYEAQ. The CDR3 consists of 12 residues. The V gene lost 1 base and the J gene lost 8 bases, with 8 bases spanning the gap. Here the CDR3 reads CASSLDSGEAFF. CDR3 sequence (DNA): TGTGCCAGCAGCTTAGATTCGGGCGAAGCTTTCTTT.

This clonotype has a handful of counts. The chain joins TRBV10-3 to TRBJ1-4; the match to TRBD1 covers 7 bases. Germline V gives CDR1 ENHRY, CDR2 SYGVKD. The length of the CDR3 is 16 residues. The V gene end was trimmed by 2 bases and the J gene end by 0 bases; junction bases not matched to a gene: 3. The CDR3 loop reads CAISEDRDATNEKLFF. DNA for the CDR3: TGTGCCATCAGTGAGGACAGGGATGCAACTAATGAAAAACTGTTTTTT.

This clonotype was seen ten or more times. The chain carries TRBV29-1 and TRBJ2-1; possibly TRBD1 for D (7 bases). CDR1 is SQVTM and CDR2 is ANQGSEA in the germline V gene. Trimming removed 3 bases from V and 5 bases from J, with 11 bases in between. The CDR3 consists of 13 residues. CDR3: CSVEEGANNEQFF. For the CDR3, the DNA is TGCAGCGTTGAGGAGGGGGCGAACAATGAGCAGTTCTTC.

This clonotype has a count of ten or more. The rearrangement uses TRBV5-1 and TRBJ2-5; 10 positions match TRBD1. V dropped 4 bases and J dropped 3; count of bases not matched to a gene: 6. Germline values: CDR1 SGHRS, CDR2 YFSETQ. This CDR3 is built from 15 residues. CDR3 amino acids: CASSPDRGNEETQYF. The CDR3 DNA reads as TGCGCCAGCAGCCCGGACAGGGGGAACGAAGAGACCCAGTACTTC.

The sample holds many counts of this clonotype. The chain links TRBV7-2 to TRBJ2-5; D is perhaps TRBD2 (5 bases). The CDR3 is 14 residues long. Germline V gives CDR1 SGHTA, CDR2 FQGNSA. V dropped 5 bases and J dropped 7 bases, with 17 bases sitting between them. The CDR3 bases are TGTGCCAGCAGCCCTCAAACCCACCGGGGGACCCAGTACTTC. Translating gives CASSPQTHRGTQYF.

CDR3 loop: CASRSDRRSYEQYF. CDR3 bases: TGTGCCAGCAGGTCGGACCGACGCTCCTACGAGCAGTACTTC. The chain combines TRBV28 with TRBJ2-7; no reliable D call. V was trimmed by 6 bases and J by 0 bases, leaving 12 bases between them. The CDR3 spans 14 residues. CDR1 and CDR2 (germline): MDHEN, SYDVKM.

This clonotype was picked up many times. V and J are TRBV29-1 and TRBJ2-2; 8 bases align to TRBD1. The CDR3 length is 14 residues. The germline V gene encodes CDR1 SQVTM and CDR2 ANQGSEA. J gave up 4 bases and V 5 bases, and 6 bases lay outside the gene matches. CDR3 protein: CSVTRTGSTGELFF. DNA for the CDR3: TGCAGCGTTACCCGGACAGGGAGCACCGGGGAGCTGTTTTTT.

This clonotype was seen at least ten times. The V call is TRBV2, the J call TRBJ2-3; 7 positions match TRBD2. The germline V gene encodes CDR1 SNHLY and CDR2 FYNNEI. CDR3 length: 15 amino acids. The ends lost 3 bases at V and 0 bases at J; junction bases unmatched: 3. The chain's CDR3 is CASSELAASTDTQYF. The CDR3 coding sequence is TGTGCCAGCAGTGAGCTAGCGGCCAGCACAGATACGCAGTATTTT. Full variable domain (remainder filled in from reference TRBV2 and TRBJ2-3): EPEVTQTPSHQVTQMGQEVILRCVPISNHLYFYWYRQILGQKVEFLVSFYNNEISEKSEIFDDQFSVERPDGSNFTLKIRSTKLEDSAMYFCASSELAASTDTQYFGPGTRLTVL.

This clonotype was seen many times. The chain links TRBV3-1 to TRBJ2-1; 10 nucleotides align to TRBD1. Germline lookup yields CDR1 LGHDT and CDR2 YNNKEL (reference sequence). The CDR3 consists of 15 residues. V lost 0 bases, J lost 10 bases, and 6 bases stayed unmatched. CDR3 region: CASSQDGDRGREQFF. CDR3 coding DNA: TGTGCCAGCAGCCAAGATGGGGACAGGGGTCGAGAGCAGTTCTTC.

Turning to this clonotype: One base away lies a much larger clone, so this may be a sequencing read error. The rearrangement joins TRBV27 to TRBJ2-7; D might be TRBD1 or TRBD2, each matching 5 bases. Germline assignment: CDR1 MNHEY and CDR2 SMNVEV (reference sequence). Deletions cut 3 bases from V and 4 bases from J, with 16 bases between. CDR3 length: 15 amino acids. The CDR3 loop is CASSLSTEGIYEQYF. The CDR3 coding sequence is TGTGCCAGCAGTTTGTCGACAGAGGGTATATACGAGCAGTACTTC.

This clonotype occurred many times. J is TRBJ2-3 and V is TRBV27; D gene unclear. The V end was cut by 5 bases, the J end by 8 bases, with 11 bases between. CDR3 length: 12 amino acids. The germline CDR1 and CDR2 sequences are MNHEY and SMNVEV (reference sequence). CDR3 sequence reads: CASSPLLGTQYF. The CDR3 DNA is TGTGCCAGCAGTCCCCTACTCGGTACGCAGTATTTT.

The chain combines TRBV28 with TRBJ2-5, with 9 nucleotides matching TRBD1. The germline gives CDR1 MDHEN, CDR2 SYDVKM. V lost 6 bases to trimming and J lost 4 bases; unmatched junction nucleotides: 6. The CDR3 totals 14 residues. The CDR3 reads CASRYRGRGETQYF. CDR3 DNA sequence: TGTGCCAGCAGATACAGGGGGCGCGGAGAGACCCAGTACTTC.

This clonotype was picked up many times. The chain uses TRBV3-1 and TRBJ1-5; 9 positions agree with TRBD1. This CDR3 is 14 amino acids long. V lost 1 base to trimming and J lost 6 bases; unmatched junction nucleotides: 1. The germline CDR1 and CDR2 sequences are LGHDT and YNNKEL (reference sequence). This CDR3 is CASSQGQGGQPQHF. CDR3 coding DNA: TGTGCCAGCAGCCAAGGACAGGGGGGTCAGCCCCAGCATTTT.